The rows below give T cell receptor beta chains drawn from one sample of a study of breast tumors, draining lymph nodes, adjacent tissues. TCRdb redid the calling of the multiplex PCR reads with MiXCR, one entry per CDR3 protein. This table has under 300,000 distinct CDR3 sequences, 30% to 35% appearing once. The sequenced material came from axillary lymph node tissue. All receptors derive from a female donor with breast cancer. Some clones in this sample may be carry-over from other donors' samples. Each CDR3 is given with its conserved first and last residue. D genes are given only for firm matches. Clone size, where shown, is once, few, many, or a class for clones that have expanded.

J,size,D,V,CDR3,DNA
TRBJ1-4,.,TRBD1,TRBV25-1,CASSATDRVGEKLFF,TGTGCCAGCAGTGCAACCGACAGGGTAGGAGAAAAACTGTTTTTT
TRBJ2-1,many,.,TRBV13,CASSKGALSLDEQFF,TGTGCCAGCAGTAAAGGGGCCTTAAGTCTGGATGAGCAGTTCTTC
TRBJ1-1,.,.,TRBV2,CASSQGPKRTEAFF,TGTGCCAGCAGTCAGGGCCCCAAGAGGACTGAAGCTTTCTTT
TRBJ1-4,.,TRBD1,TRBV7-8,CASSVQGGWGGTTNEKLFF,TGTGCCAGCAGCGTACAGGGGGGATGGGGGGGAACAACTAATGAAAAACTGTTTTTT
TRBJ2-3,many,TRBD1,TRBV5-1,CASSLGDREAQDTQYF,TGCGCCAGCAGCTTGGGGGACAGGGAGGCCCAGGATACGCAGTATTTT
TRBJ1-3,.,.,TRBV30,CAWERGRSGNTIYF,TGTGCCTGGGAACGGGGACGCTCTGGAAACACCATATATTTT
TRBJ1-1,few,.,TRBV19,CASSMGSGRSNTEAFF,TGTGCCAGTAGTATGGGGAGTGGGCGGTCGAACACTGAAGCTTTCTTT
TRBJ2-5,many,.,TRBV5-6,CASTTSRGALETQYF,TGTGCCAGCACCACTTCGAGGGGTGCATTAGAGACCCAGTACTTC
TRBJ1-2,.,.,TRBV29-1,CSLALGGNYGYTF,TGCAGCTTGGCCCTTGGGGGTAACTATGGCTACACCTTC
TRBJ2-7,few,.,TRBV5-4,CASSLEGRFYEQYF,TGTGCCAGCAGCTTGGAGGGGCGCTTCTACGAGCAGTACTTC
TRBJ1-2,many,TRBD1,TRBV7-2,CASSLLRDRANYGYTF,TGTGCCAGCAGCCTCCTAAGGGACAGAGCTAACTATGGCTACACCTTC
TRBJ2-2,many,TRBD1,TRBV7-3,CASSLRAHTGVTGELFF,TGTGCCAGCAGCTTAAGGGCACACACAGGGGTCACCGGGGAGCTGTTTTTT
TRBJ2-7,.,.,TRBV5-1,CASAVFYEQYF,TGCGCCAGCGCCGTCTTCTACGAGCAGTACTTC
TRBJ2-7,once,.,TRBV2,CASSELTMTSYEQYF,TGTGCCAGCAGTGAGCTAACGATGACTTCCTACGAGCAGTACTTC
TRBJ2-5,many,TRBD2,TRBV7-6,CASSDVLAGQETQYF,TGTGCCAGCAGCGACGTACTAGCGGGGCAAGAGACCCAGTACTTC
TRBJ2-5,.,TRBD1,TRBV20-1,CSAVPGQGQPQYF,TGCAGTGCGGTCCCGGGACAGGGACAGCCCCAGTACTTC
TRBJ1-2,.,TRBD1,TRBV2,CASSEWGTGAVGYTF,TGTGCCAGCAGTGAATGGGGGACAGGGGCCGTTGGCTACACCTTC
TRBJ2-3,few,TRBD2,TRBV11-3,CASSPRTSGTDTQYF,TGTGCCAGCAGCCCACGGACTAGCGGGACAGATACGCAGTATTTT
TRBJ1-2,many,.,TRBV29-1,CSVDHAAANYGYTF,TGCAGCGTTGATCATGCAGCAGCTAACTATGGCTACACCTTC
TRBJ2-3,.,.,TRBV30,CAWRAGAPHTQYF,TGTGCCTGGAGGGCGGGGGCCCCCCATACGCAGTATTTT
TRBJ2-1,.,TRBD1,TRBV4-1,CAIGTVNNEQFF,TGCGCCATAGGGACAGTAAATAATGAGCAGTTCTTC
TRBJ1-6,.,.,TRBV27,CASGSGAFNSPLHF,TGTGCCAGCGGGTCAGGGGCGTTTAATTCACCCCTCCACTTT
TRBJ2-3,once,.,TRBV5-1,CASRGHGSTDTQYF,TGCGCCAGTAGGGGCCACGGGAGCACTGATACGCAGTATTTT
TRBJ1-6,many,.,TRBV5-5,CASSPRVGNSPLHF,TGTGCCAGCAGCCCCCGGGTAGGAAATTCACCCCTCCACTTT
TRBJ1-5,many,.,TRBV20-1,CSATGPNTQPQHF,TGCAGTGCCACGGGCCCTAACACTCAGCCCCAGCATTTT
TRBJ1-2,few,.,TRBV18,CASSPRTEYNYGYTF,TGTGCCAGCTCACCTCGGACAGAATATAACTATGGCTACACCTTC
TRBJ1-5,many,.,TRBV11-2,CASSSGVVGQPQHF,TGTGCCAGCTCCTCTGGGGTTGTCGGTCAGCCCCAGCATTTT
TRBJ1-2,.,TRBD1,TRBV24-1,CATSDGTGGDGYTF,TGTGCCACCAGTGATGGGACAGGGGGCGATGGCTACACCTTC
TRBJ2-3,.,TRBD2,TRBV6-1,CASSGRAFDTQYF,TGTGCCAGCAGCGGGAGGGCCTTCGATACGCAGTATTTT
TRBJ1-6,.,TRBD1,TRBV19,CASSTGTANSPLHF,TGTGCCAGTAGTACCGGGACAGCCAATTCACCCCTCCACTTT
TRBJ2-3,many,TRBD1,TRBV19,CASSTRQGVDTQYF,TGTGCCAGTAGTACCAGACAGGGAGTGGATACGCAGTATTTT
TRBJ2-3,many,TRBD2,TRBV20-1,CSAPGLEGTDTQYF,TGCAGTGCCCCGGGACTAGAAGGCACAGATACGCAGTATTTT